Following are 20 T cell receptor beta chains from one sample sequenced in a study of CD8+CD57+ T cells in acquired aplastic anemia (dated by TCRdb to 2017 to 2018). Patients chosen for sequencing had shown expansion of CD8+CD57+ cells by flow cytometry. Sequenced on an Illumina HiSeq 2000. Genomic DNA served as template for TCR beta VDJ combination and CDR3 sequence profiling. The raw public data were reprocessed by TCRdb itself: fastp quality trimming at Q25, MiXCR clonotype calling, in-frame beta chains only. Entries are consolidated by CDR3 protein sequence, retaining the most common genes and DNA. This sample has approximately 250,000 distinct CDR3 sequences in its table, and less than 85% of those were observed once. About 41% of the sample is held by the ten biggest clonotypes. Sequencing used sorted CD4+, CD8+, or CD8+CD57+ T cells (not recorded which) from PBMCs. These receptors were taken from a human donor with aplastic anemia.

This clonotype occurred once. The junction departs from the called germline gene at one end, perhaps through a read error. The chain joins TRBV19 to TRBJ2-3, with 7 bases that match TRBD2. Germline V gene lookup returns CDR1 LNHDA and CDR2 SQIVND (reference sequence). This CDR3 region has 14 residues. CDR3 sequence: CASSIASGPYKQQF. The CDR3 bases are TGTGCCAGTAGTATAGCTAGCGGACCCTACAAGCAGCAGTTT.

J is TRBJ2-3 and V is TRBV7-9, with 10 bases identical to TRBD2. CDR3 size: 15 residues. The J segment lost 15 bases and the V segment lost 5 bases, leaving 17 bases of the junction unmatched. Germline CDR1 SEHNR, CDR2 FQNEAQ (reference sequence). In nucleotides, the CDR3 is TGTGCCAGCAGCGCTCGGACTAGCGGAGGAGCTATGAGCTATTTT. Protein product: CASSARTSGGAMSYF. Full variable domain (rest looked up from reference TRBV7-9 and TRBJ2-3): DTGVSQNPRHKITKRGQNVTFRCDPISEHNRLYWYRQTLGQGPEFLTYFQNEAQLEKSRLLSDRFSAERPKGSFSTLEIQRTEQGDSAMYLCASSARTSGGAMSYFGPGTRLTVL.

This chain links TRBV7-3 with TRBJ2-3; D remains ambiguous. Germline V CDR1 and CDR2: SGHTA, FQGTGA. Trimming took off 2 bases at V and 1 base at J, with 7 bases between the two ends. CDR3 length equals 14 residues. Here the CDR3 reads CASSLRWGTDTQYF. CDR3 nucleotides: TGTGCCAGCAGCTTACGGTGGGGCACAGATACGCAGTATTTT.

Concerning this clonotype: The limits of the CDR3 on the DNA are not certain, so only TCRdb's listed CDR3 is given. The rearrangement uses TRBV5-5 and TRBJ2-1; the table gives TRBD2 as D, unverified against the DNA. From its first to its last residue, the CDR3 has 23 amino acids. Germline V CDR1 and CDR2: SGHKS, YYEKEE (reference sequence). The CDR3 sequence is CASSFYICSARAPLAGLSNEQFF.

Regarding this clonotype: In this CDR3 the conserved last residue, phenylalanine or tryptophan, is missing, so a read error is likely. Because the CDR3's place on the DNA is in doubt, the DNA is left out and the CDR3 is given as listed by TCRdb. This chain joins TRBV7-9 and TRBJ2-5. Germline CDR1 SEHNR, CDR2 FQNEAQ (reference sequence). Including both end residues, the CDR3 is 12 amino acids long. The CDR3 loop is CASSLVAEMQEI.

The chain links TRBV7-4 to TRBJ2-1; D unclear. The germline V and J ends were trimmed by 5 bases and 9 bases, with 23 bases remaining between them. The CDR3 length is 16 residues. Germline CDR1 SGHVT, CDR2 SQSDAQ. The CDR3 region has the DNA TGTGCCAGCAGCCCCAAAAGAAGTAATGAAAAACTTGAGCAGTTCTTC. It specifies CASSPKRSNEKLEQFF.

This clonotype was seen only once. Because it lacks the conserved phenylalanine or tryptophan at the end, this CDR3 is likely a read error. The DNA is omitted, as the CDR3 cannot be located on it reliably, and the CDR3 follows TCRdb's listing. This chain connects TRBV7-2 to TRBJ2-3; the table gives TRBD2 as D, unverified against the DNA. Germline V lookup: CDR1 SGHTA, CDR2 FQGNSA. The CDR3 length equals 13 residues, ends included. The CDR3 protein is CASSDGRADTDEQ.

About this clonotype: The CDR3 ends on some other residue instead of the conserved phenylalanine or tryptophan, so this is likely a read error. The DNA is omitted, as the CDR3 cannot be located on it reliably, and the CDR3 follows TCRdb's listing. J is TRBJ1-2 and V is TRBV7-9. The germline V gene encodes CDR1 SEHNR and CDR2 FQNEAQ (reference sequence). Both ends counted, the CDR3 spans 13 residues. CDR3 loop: CASSPRRESGYSV.

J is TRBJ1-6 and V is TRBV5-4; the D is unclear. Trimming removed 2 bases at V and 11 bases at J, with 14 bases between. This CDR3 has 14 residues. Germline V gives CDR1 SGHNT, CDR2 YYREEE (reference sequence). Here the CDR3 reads CASSFTTDVAPLHF. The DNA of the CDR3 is TGTGCCAGCAGCTTTACTACAGACGTGGCACCCCTCCACTTT.

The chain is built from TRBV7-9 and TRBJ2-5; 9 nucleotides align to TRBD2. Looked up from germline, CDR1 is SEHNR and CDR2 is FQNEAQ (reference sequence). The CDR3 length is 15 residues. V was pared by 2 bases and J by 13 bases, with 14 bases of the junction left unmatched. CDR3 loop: CASSLSIAGDTPGYF. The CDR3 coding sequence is TGTGCCAGCAGCTTAAGTATAGCGGGGGACACCCCTGGGTACTTC.

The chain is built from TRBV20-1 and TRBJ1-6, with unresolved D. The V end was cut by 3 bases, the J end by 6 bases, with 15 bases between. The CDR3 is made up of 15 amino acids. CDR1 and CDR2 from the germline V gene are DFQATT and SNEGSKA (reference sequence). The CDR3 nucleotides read TGCAGTGCTAGTCCCAGCCAAGGGCGTAATTCACCCCTCCACTTT. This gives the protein CSASPSQGRNSPLHF.

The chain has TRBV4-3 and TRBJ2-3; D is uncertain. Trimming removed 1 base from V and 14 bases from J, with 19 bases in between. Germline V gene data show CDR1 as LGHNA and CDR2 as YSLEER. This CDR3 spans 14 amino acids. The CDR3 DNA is TGCGCCAGCAGCCAAGCGCTTGCAGGTGGCTACACGTATTTT. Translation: CASSQALAGGYTYF.

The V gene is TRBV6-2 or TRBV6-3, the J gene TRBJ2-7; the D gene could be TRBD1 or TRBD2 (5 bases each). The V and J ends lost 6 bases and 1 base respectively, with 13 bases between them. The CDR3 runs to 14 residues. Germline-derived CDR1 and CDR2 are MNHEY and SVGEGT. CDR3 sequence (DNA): TGTGCCAGCAGCCCAATGAGGGGATCCTACGAGCAGTACTTC. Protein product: CASSPMRGSYEQYF.

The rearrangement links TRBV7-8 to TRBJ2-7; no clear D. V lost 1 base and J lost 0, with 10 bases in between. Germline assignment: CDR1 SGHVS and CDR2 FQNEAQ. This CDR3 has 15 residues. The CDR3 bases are TGTGCCAGCAGCTTAGGGCGCGGAACCTCCTACGAGCAGTACTTC. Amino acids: CASSLGRGTSYEQYF.

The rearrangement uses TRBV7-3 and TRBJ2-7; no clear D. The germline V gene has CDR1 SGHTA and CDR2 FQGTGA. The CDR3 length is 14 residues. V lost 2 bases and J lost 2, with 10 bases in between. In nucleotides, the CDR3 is TGTGCCAGCAGCTTACCGGGCCTAGCCTACGAGCAGTACTTC. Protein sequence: CASSLPGLAYEQYF.

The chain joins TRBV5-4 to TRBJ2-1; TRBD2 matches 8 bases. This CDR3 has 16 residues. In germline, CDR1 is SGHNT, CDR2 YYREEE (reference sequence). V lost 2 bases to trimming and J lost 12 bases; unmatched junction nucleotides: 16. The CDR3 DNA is TGTGCCAGCAGCTTTACTAGCGGCGGGAGGAGCGATGGGCAGTTCTTC. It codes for CASSFTSGGRSDGQFF.

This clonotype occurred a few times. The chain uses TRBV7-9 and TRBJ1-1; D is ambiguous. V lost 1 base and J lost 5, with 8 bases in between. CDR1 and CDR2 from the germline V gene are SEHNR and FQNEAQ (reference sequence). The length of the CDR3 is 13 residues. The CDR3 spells CASSLGAGTEAFF. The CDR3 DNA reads TGTGCCAGCAGCTTAGGTGCGGGAACTGAAGCTTTCTTT.

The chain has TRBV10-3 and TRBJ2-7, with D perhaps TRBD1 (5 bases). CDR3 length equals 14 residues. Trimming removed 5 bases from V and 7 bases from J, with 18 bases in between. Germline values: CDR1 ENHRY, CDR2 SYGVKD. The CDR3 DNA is TGTGCCATCAGTACCTCCCAGGGCTCCTCAGAGCAGTACTTC. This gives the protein CAISTSQGSSEQYF.

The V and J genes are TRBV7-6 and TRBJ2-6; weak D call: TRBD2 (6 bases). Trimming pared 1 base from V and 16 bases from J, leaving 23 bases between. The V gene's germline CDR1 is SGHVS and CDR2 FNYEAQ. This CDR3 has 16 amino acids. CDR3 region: CASSLGSGTEAFFLTF. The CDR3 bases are TGTGCCAGCAGCTTAGGGTCAGGGACTGAAGCTTTCTTTCTGACTTTC.

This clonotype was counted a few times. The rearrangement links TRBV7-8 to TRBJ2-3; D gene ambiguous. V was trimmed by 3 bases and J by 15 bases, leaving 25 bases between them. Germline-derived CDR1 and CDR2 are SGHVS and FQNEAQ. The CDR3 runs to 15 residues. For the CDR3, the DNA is TGTGCCAGCAGCTTTCGTCCAGACGGCACAGCCCTTTCCTATTTT. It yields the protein CASSFRPDGTALSYF.